The 32 T cell receptor beta chains presented below share a single source sample, sequenced in a study of long-term antiretroviral therapy in people with HIV. Version v3.0 of the immunoSEQ assay ran at survey level. Here immunoSEQ multiplex PCR was the method, and the copy in TCRdb shows in-frame clones only, minus some. The table records tens of thousands of clones, around 93% of them present only once. The starting material was unsorted PBMCs, obtained 5.3 years after starting antiretroviral therapy. All receptors come from a man aged 45-65 years with HIV.

The chain uses TRBV6-5 and TRBJ2-7, with D perhaps TRBD1 (5 bases). The CDR3 is 14 amino acids. The germline V gene encodes CDR1 MNHEY and CDR2 SVGAGI. V was clipped by 2 bases and J by 6 bases, with 14 bases between them. The CDR3 DNA reads as TGTGCCAGCAGTTACGGGCCAGGGTCTTTCGAGCAGTACTTC. Translated, it gives CASSYGPGSFEQYF.

The chain uses TRBV28 and TRBJ2-2; D unresolved. The ends were cut back, 4 bases at V and 5 bases at J, with 14 bases in the middle. The CDR3 covers 15 residues. Looked up from germline, CDR1 is MDHEN and CDR2 is SYDVKM. The CDR3 DNA reads TGTGCCAGCAGTTCGAGTCCGAGGATTACCGGGGAGCTGTTTTTT. Amino acids: CASSSSPRITGELFF.

This clone showed up just a few times. The chain uses TRBV6-4 and TRBJ1-2; perhaps TRBD1 as D (5 bases). The germline V and J ends were trimmed by 6 bases and 5 bases, with 7 bases remaining between them. The CDR3 covers 11 residues. Germline CDR1 MRHNA, CDR2 SNTAGT. CDR3 region: CASSAGYGYTF. The CDR3 coding sequence is TGTGCCAGCAGCGCAGGGTATGGCTACACCTTC.

The rearrangement joins TRBV11-3 to TRBJ2-3, with D possibly being TRBD1 or TRBD2 (5 bases each). Germline CDR1 is SGHNT and CDR2 is YENEEA. V was shortened by 6 bases and J by 8 bases, with 12 bases between the two germline ends. This CDR3 region has 12 residues. Here the CDR3 reads CASSDGGGTQYF. The CDR3 nucleotides read TGTGCCAGCAGTGATGGGGGTGGTACGCAGTATTTT.

The chain employs TRBV6-5 and TRBJ1-2; D is unresolved. The V gene lost 2 bases and the J gene lost 3 bases, with 16 bases spanning the gap. Germline assignment: CDR1 MNHEY and CDR2 SVGAGI. The CDR3 totals 16 residues. This CDR3 reads CASSYGPANDYYGYTF. CDR3 sequence (DNA): TGTGCCAGCAGTTACGGTCCGGCCAACGACTACTATGGCTACACCTTC.

The V call is TRBV29-1, the J call TRBJ1-1; TRBD1 agrees at 7 bases. This CDR3 has 14 amino acids. CDR1 and CDR2 from the germline V gene are SQVTM and ANQGSEA. The ends lost 7 bases at V and 2 bases at J; junction bases unmatched: 10. The CDR3 reads CSAVLDRPNTEAFF. Here the CDR3 DNA reads TGCAGCGCCGTACTGGACAGGCCTAACACTGAAGCTTTCTTT.

V and J are TRBV5-1 and TRBJ1-1; no definite D call. The germline V and J ends were trimmed by 0 bases and 7 bases, with 7 bases remaining between them. The CDR3 has 12 residues. Germline V lookup: CDR1 SGHRS, CDR2 YFSETQ. The CDR3 here is CASSLEGHEAFF. CDR3 sequence (DNA): TGCGCCAGCAGCTTGGAAGGGCATGAAGCTTTCTTT.

The rearrangement uses TRBV10-3 and TRBJ2-2, with TRBD1 as a possible D gene (6 bases). The CDR3 has 14 amino acids. Germline loops: CDR1 ENHRY, CDR2 SYGVKD. V was clipped by 4 bases and J by 3 bases, with 9 bases between them. The CDR3 loop is CAISVDRYTGELFF. Written as DNA, the CDR3 is TGTGCCATCAGTGTTGACAGGTACACCGGGGAGCTGTTTTTT.

V and J are TRBV6-5 and TRBJ2-1; D remains ambiguous. V was cut by 2 bases and J by 8 bases, with 10 bases left in between. CDR3 length: 13 residues. CDR1 is MNHEY, CDR2 SVGAGI, per germline. CDR3 nucleotide sequence: TGTGCCAGCAGTTACATTAAGGGCCATGAGCAGTTCTTC. Its protein is CASSYIKGHEQFF.

The J gene is TRBJ1-3, the V gene TRBV15; D gene unclear. The V gene lost 0 bases and the J gene lost 1 base, with 7 bases spanning the gap. CDR3 size: 15 residues. Germline V gene lookup returns CDR1 LNHNV and CDR2 YYDKDF (reference sequence). The CDR3 loop is CATSRDPKSGNTIYF. DNA for the CDR3: TGTGCCACCAGCAGAGATCCCAAATCTGGAAACACCATATATTTT.

The rearrangement joins TRBV7-9 to TRBJ2-1; 7 bases match TRBD2. Per the germline V gene, CDR1 is SEHNR and CDR2 is FQNEAQ (reference sequence). CDR3 length: 16 amino acids. The trim removed 5 bases at V and 3 bases at J, leaving 10 bases unmatched. CDR3 sequence: CASSPKGRVIYNEQFF. CDR3 DNA sequence: TGTGCCAGCAGCCCAAAGGGGAGGGTGATCTACAATGAGCAGTTCTTC.

The genes are TRBV6-1 and TRBJ2-7, with 7 bases that match TRBD1. Germline V gene sequence: CDR1 MNHNS, CDR2 SASEGT. The V gene end was trimmed by 7 bases and the J gene end by 3 bases; junction bases not matched to a gene: 9. The CDR3 totals 14 residues. CDR3 amino acids: CASTPVQGDYEQYF. CDR3 DNA sequence: TGTGCCAGCACCCCAGTTCAGGGGGACTACGAGCAGTACTTC.

The chain recombines TRBV10-2 with TRBJ2-3, with 7 bases that match TRBD1. The CDR3 spans 17 residues. The J segment lost 1 base and the V segment lost 4 bases, leaving 11 bases of the junction unmatched. Germline V lookup: CDR1 WSHSY, CDR2 SAAADI. Here the CDR3 DNA reads TGCGCCAGCAGTGCCTTACTTACAGGGGTTGGCACAGATACGCAGTATTTT. The encoded protein is CASSALLTGVGTDTQYF.

The chain recombines TRBV18 with TRBJ2-7, with 11 bases lining up with TRBD1. CDR1 KGHSH and CDR2 LQKENI come from the germline V gene. This CDR3 spans 14 amino acids. J was trimmed by 4 bases and V by 6 bases; bases with no gene match: 5. The DNA for the CDR3 is TGTGCCAGCTCCCCGGGACAGGGGGATTACGAGCAGTACTTC. Its translation: CASSPGQGDYEQYF.

A few counts support this clone. The rearrangement uses TRBV10-1 and TRBJ1-2, with 10 bases lining up with TRBD1. V shed 3 bases and J 7 bases; nucleotides not matched to a gene: 5. Germline lookup yields CDR1 WNHNN and CDR2 SYGVQD (reference sequence). This CDR3 contains 14 residues. Here the CDR3 reads CASSDRDRGGGYTF. In nucleotides, the CDR3 is TGCGCCAGCAGTGACCGGGACAGGGGAGGTGGCTACACCTTC.

J is TRBJ2-3 and V is TRBV10-2; 10 nucleotides agree with TRBD2. Germline CDR1 WSHSY, CDR2 SAAADI. Unmatched junction bases numbered 8, after V lost 0 bases and J lost 5 bases. This CDR3 comprises 17 residues. The CDR3 protein is CASSESAASGGGDTQYF. DNA of the CDR3: TGCGCCAGCAGTGAGTCCGCGGCTAGCGGGGGTGGAGATACGCAGTATTTT.

The rearrangement uses TRBV4-1 and TRBJ1-4, with 7 bases that match TRBD1. The CDR3 contains 16 residues. Germline V lookup: CDR1 MGHRA, CDR2 YSYEKL. The junction had 12 bases not matched to a gene; V was cut back by 1 base and J by 10 bases. In DNA, the CDR3 is TGCGCCAGCAGCCAAGTTGGGGACAGCTCTTCTGGAAAACTGTTTTTT. This sequence encodes CASSQVGDSSSGKLFF.

CDR3 sequence reads: CASSISGAGTDTQYF. CDR3 DNA sequence: TGCGCCAGCAGTATTAGCGGGGCTGGCACAGATACGCAGTATTTT. The chain is built from TRBV10-1 and TRBJ2-3; 8 nucleotides match TRBD2. V was clipped by 5 bases and J by 1 base; unmatched bases: 5. Germline lookup yields CDR1 WNHNN and CDR2 SYGVQD (reference sequence). The length of the CDR3 is 15 residues.

The rearrangement joins TRBV29-1 to TRBJ2-7, with TRBD1 identical over 11 bases. This CDR3 is built from 15 residues. Unmatched junction bases numbered 9, after V lost 6 bases and J lost 2 bases. Germline V gives CDR1 SQVTM, CDR2 ANQGSEA. The CDR3 here is CSVVQGDRGAYEQYF. The DNA of the CDR3 is TGCAGCGTGGTACAGGGGGACAGGGGGGCCTACGAGCAGTACTTC.

For the CDR3, the DNA is TGTGCCAGCAGTCGGACAGGAGTCACCGGGGAGCTGTTTTTT. This sequence encodes CASSRTGVTGELFF. The chain joins TRBV6-6 to TRBJ2-2; 7 positions match TRBD1. This CDR3 has 14 residues. J gave up 4 bases and V 5 bases, and 4 bases lay outside the gene matches. Germline V gene sequence: CDR1 MNHNY, CDR2 SVGAGI (reference sequence).

This chain links TRBV27 with TRBJ2-1; D is uncertain. CDR3 size: 14 residues. Trimming shortened V by 6 bases and J by 9 bases, and 18 bases separated the two germline ends. Germline CDR1 is MNHEY and CDR2 is SMNVEV (reference sequence). As DNA, the CDR3 is TGTGCCAGCAGCCAGTCCAGTCGGGCATTTGAGCAGTTCTTC. Translation: CASSQSSRAFEQFF.

The chain uses TRBV6-6 and TRBJ1-4; no definite D call. This CDR3 is 14 amino acids long. Trimming cost V 0 bases and J 3 bases, with 5 bases left between them. Germline V gene lookup returns CDR1 MNHNY and CDR2 SVGAGI (reference sequence). The DNA for the CDR3 is TGTGCCAGCAGTTACTCCACAGCTAATGAAAAACTGTTTTTT. Protein product: CASSYSTANEKLFF.

V is TRBV18 and J is TRBJ2-3, with 7 bases lining up with TRBD2. The CDR3 runs 14 residues. Germline CDR1 and CDR2: KGHSH and LQKENI. V was pared by 2 bases and J by 1 base, with 0 bases of the junction left unmatched. CDR3 sequence reads: CASSPGRGTDTQYF. The CDR3, as DNA: TGTGCCAGCTCACCAGGGAGGGGCACAGATACGCAGTATTTT.

The chain combines TRBV28 with TRBJ1-1; D remains unclear. The germline CDR1 and CDR2 sequences are MDHEN and SYDVKM. V was trimmed by 6 bases and J by 0 bases, leaving 5 bases between them. The CDR3 consists of 12 residues. CDR3 sequence (DNA): TGTGCCAGCAGCCTCATGAACACTGAAGCTTTCTTT. Translating gives CASSLMNTEAFF.

The CDR3 protein is CASSSGQGGTEAFF. The CDR3 DNA reads TGCGCCAGCAGCTCAGGACAGGGGGGCACTGAAGCTTTCTTT. The chain joins TRBV5-1 to TRBJ1-1; TRBD1 agrees at 10 bases. J gave up 4 bases and V 3 bases, and 3 bases lay outside the gene matches. The CDR3 covers 14 residues. Germline V gives CDR1 SGHRS, CDR2 YFSETQ.

The CDR3 reads CASSLDRGYEQYF. The CDR3 DNA sequence: TGTGCCAGCAGCTTAGACAGGGGCTACGAGCAGTACTTC. The V and J genes are TRBV7-2 and TRBJ2-7; 7 nucleotides match TRBD1. The CDR3 is 13 residues long. J gave up 3 bases and V 1 base, and 0 bases lay outside the gene matches. Germline V gene sequence: CDR1 SGHTA, CDR2 FQGNSA.

This clone came up once. The CDR3 region has the DNA TGTGCCTGGAGTGGACCAGACAGGGGGGGGAGGGCCCAGCATTTT. It codes for CAWSGPDRGGRAQHF. This chain connects TRBV30 to TRBJ1-5; 9 nucleotides match TRBD1. Germline-derived CDR1 and CDR2 are GTSNPN and SVGIG (reference sequence). After removal of 1 base from V and 11 bases from J, the junction contained 12 bases not matched to a gene. This CDR3 is built from 15 residues.

V and J are TRBV27 and TRBJ1-6; D unresolved. The germline V gene encodes CDR1 MNHEY and CDR2 SMNVEV (reference sequence). With 0 bases removed from V and 7 bases from J, the gap between germline ends came to 7 bases. The CDR3 covers 14 residues. The CDR3 here is CASSLSVRNSPLHF. The CDR3 DNA reads as TGTGCCAGCAGTTTATCTGTTCGGAATTCACCCCTCCACTTT.

The V call is TRBV6-6, the J call TRBJ1-5; D call uncertain. V was shortened by 5 bases and J by 7 bases, with 12 bases between the two germline ends. Per germline, CDR1 MNHNY and CDR2 SVGAGI (reference sequence). CDR3 size: 13 residues. CDR3 sequence: CASSQGREQPQHF. In DNA, the CDR3 is TGTGCCAGCAGTCAAGGGAGGGAGCAGCCCCAGCATTTT.

This clone has a single count. V usage is TRBV28 and J usage is TRBJ2-3; 9 positions match TRBD2. The germline CDR1 and CDR2 sequences are MDHEN and SYDVKM. There are 15 residues in the CDR3. The V segment lost 6 bases and the J segment 7 bases; nucleotides outside the gene matches: 11. The CDR3 loop is CASSPGVAGEYTQYF. As DNA, the CDR3 is TGTGCCAGCAGCCCTGGGGTAGCGGGGGAATATACGCAGTATTTT.

The CDR3 here is CASSVDGSGGATSTDTQYF. The CDR3 bases are TGTGCCAGCAGCGTAGATGGTAGCGGGGGGGCCACTAGCACAGATACGCAGTATTTT. The chain couples TRBV9 to TRBJ2-3; 11 positions match TRBD2. This CDR3 spans 19 amino acids. V trimming: 0 bases; J trimming: 0 bases; junction bases outside the gene matches: 9. Germline loops: CDR1 SGDLS, CDR2 YYNGEE.

The chain couples TRBV2 to TRBJ2-7; 11 positions match TRBD2. V was pared by 8 bases and J by 4 bases, with 10 bases of the junction left unmatched. CDR3 length: 15 amino acids. Germline V gene lookup returns CDR1 SNHLY and CDR2 FYNNEI. CDR3 sequence reads: CASGEFGTSGYEQYF. In nucleotides, the CDR3 is TGTGCCAGCGGGGAATTCGGGACTAGCGGTTACGAGCAGTACTTC.